These 31 T cell receptor beta chains share one sample of origin, sequenced in a study of tumor and adjacent non-tumor tissue in lung cancer. TCRbeta libraries were built with three rounds of nested PCR, modified from ARM-PCR. TCRdb reprocessed the multiplex PCR reads with MiXCR, giving one entry per CDR3 protein. Among roughly 82,000 distinct CDR3 sequences listed, about 77% were seen once. RNA was extracted from bulk tissue without any cell sorting. This non-tumor lung sample came from over 3 cm beyond the tumor edge. The sequencing input was distant non-tumor lung tissue. Every receptor here comes from a woman aged 45 to 65 with non-small cell lung cancer.

A note on this clonotype: The junction and the germline gene differ at one end; a read error may be behind it. The V call is TRBV11-2, the J call TRBJ1-5; perhaps TRBD1 as D (6 bases). Germline values: CDR1 SGHAT, CDR2 FQNNGV. The CDR3 has 13 amino acids. The CDR3: CTSCLENEGAQHF. In DNA, the CDR3 is TGTACCAGCTGCTTAGAGAACGAGGGGGCCCAGCATTTT.

In this sample, this clonotype turned up many times. The J gene is TRBJ1-1, the V gene TRBV19; perhaps TRBD1 as D (6 bases). The CDR3 extends over 14 amino acids. Trimming shortened V by 5 bases and J by 0 bases, and 10 bases separated the two germline ends. In germline, CDR1 is LNHDA, CDR2 SQIVND (reference sequence). The CDR3 loop reads CASSPGTLNTEAFF. As DNA, the CDR3 is TGTGCCAGTAGTCCTGGGACATTGAACACTGAAGCTTTCTTT.

This clonotype was recorded many times. Being one base from a much bigger clone, this may be a read error. J is TRBJ2-1 and V is TRBV29-1, with TRBD2 matching over 7 bases. Germline V gene lookup returns CDR1 SQVTM and CDR2 ANQGSEA. This CDR3 contains 16 residues. J gave up 5 bases and V 0 bases, and 10 bases lay outside the gene matches. DNA for the CDR3: TGCAGCGTTGAAGATGGGGGGGGACGACGAAACAATGAGCAGTTCTTC. Its protein is CSVEDGGGRRNNEQFF.

Comment on this clonotype: At one of its ends the junction is not consistent with the germline gene, which may arise from a read error. The chain carries TRBV7-9 and TRBJ2-7; D assignment may be TRBD1 or TRBD2 (5 bases each). Germline V CDR1 and CDR2: SEHNR, FQNEAQ (reference sequence). The CDR3 totals 14 residues. The CDR3 spells CASSLVGTLDERYF. In nucleotides, the CDR3 is TGTGCCAGCAGTTTAGTTGGGACGCTCGACGAGCGGTACTTC.

This clonotype has just a few counts. Mismatch with germline at one junction end may stem from a read error. V and J are TRBV12-3 or TRBV12-4 and TRBJ2-5, with D possibly called TRBD1 or TRBD2 (7 bases each). CDR3 length equals 14 residues. CDR3 coding DNA: TGTGCCAGCAGTTTTGAGGGGGCGGGGGAGACCCAGTATTTC. Translating it yields CASSFEGAGETQYF.

Details on this clonotype: Germline is not matched at one junction end, which may reflect a read error. The chain joins TRBV20-1 to TRBJ2-7; D is perhaps TRBD1 or TRBD2 (6 bases each). The CDR3 contains 15 residues. The germline V gene encodes CDR1 DFQATT and CDR2 SNEGSKA (reference sequence). The CDR3 nucleotides are TGCAGTGCCGGGGGCGGGACCCGGAGCTCCTATGAGCAGAACTTC. This codes for CSAGGGTRSSYEQNF.

This clonotype was counted many times. The chain employs TRBV28 and TRBJ2-7; a possible D gene is TRBD1 (6 bases). The CDR3 runs to 15 residues. Germline V gene data show CDR1 as MDHEN and CDR2 as SYDVKM. Deletions cut 6 bases from V and 2 bases from J, with 17 bases between. The chain's CDR3 is CASSREQGRAYEQYF. The CDR3 DNA reads as TGTGCCAGCAGCCGAGAACAGGGCCGTGCCTACGAGCAGTACTTC.

As concerns this clonotype: The germline gene is not matched at one end of the junction; a read error may be the cause. The chain links TRBV28 to TRBJ1-2; D call uncertain. There are 12 residues in the CDR3. Germline CDR1 and CDR2: MDHEN and SYDVKM. Written as DNA, the CDR3 is TGTGCCAGCAGTGTGGCTAACAATGGCTACACTTTC. Protein product: CASSVANNGYTF.

This clonotype counts as medium-sized. The chain links TRBV10-2 to TRBJ1-1; D gene ambiguous. This CDR3 is 14 amino acids long. V was clipped by 5 bases and J by 6 bases, with 16 bases between them. Germline V gives CDR1 WSHSY, CDR2 SAAADI. CDR3 nucleotides: TGCGCCAGCAGTTCCCTAGAGAGGGTAGCTGAAGCTTTCTTT. This codes for CASSSLERVAEAFF.

Concerning this clonotype: A read error may produce the germline difference seen at one junction end. V usage is TRBV6-5 and J usage is TRBJ1-6; 7 nucleotides line up with TRBD1. The germline CDR1 and CDR2 sequences are MNHEY and SVGAGI. The CDR3 has 15 residues. CDR3 residues: CASSQQGQSNTPPHF. CDR3 sequence (DNA): TGTGCCAGCAGCCAACAGGGACAGAGTAATACACCCCCCCACTTT.

A word on this clonotype: An end of the junction does not agree with germline; a read error may underlie this. The V gene is TRBV5-1, the J gene TRBJ2-3; D call uncertain. This CDR3 has 16 residues. Germline V gives CDR1 SGHRS, CDR2 YFSETQ. The CDR3 bases are TGCACCAGCAGCGAAAGGCCCCGATCACAAATCCATACGCAGTATTTT. Protein product: CTSSERPRSQIHTQYF. Full variable domain (outside the CDR3, taken from reference TRBV5-1 and TRBJ2-3): KAGVTQTPRYLIKTRGQQVTLSCSPISGHRSVSWYQQTPGQGLQFLFEYFSETQRNKGNFPGRFSGRQFSNSRSEMNVSTLELGDSALYLCTSSERPRSQIHTQYFGPGTRLTVL.

This clonotype was picked up one time. Germline is not matched at one junction end, which may reflect a read error. The CDR3 is CSVEVRTRKADTRYF. The CDR3 DNA reads as TGCAGCGTTGAAGTTCGGACAAGGAAGGCAGATACGCGGTATTTT. The chain employs TRBV29-1 and TRBJ2-3; tentative D call: TRBD1 (5 bases). CDR1 is SQVTM, CDR2 ANQGSEA, per germline. CDR3 length: 15 residues.

The rearrangement joins TRBV6-2 or TRBV6-3 to TRBJ2-2; D possibly corresponds to TRBD1 (5 bases). Trimming shortened V by 4 bases and J by 9 bases, and 21 bases separated the two germline ends. The CDR3 is made up of 16 amino acids. Germline V gene lookup returns CDR1 MNHEY and CDR2 SVGEGT. CDR3 amino acids: CASSCHGHRLTWELFF. In nucleotides, the CDR3 is TGTGCCAGCAGTTGCCATGGACATAGGCTAACCTGGGAGCTGTTTTTT.

On this clonotype itself: Compared with germline, one end of the junction differs, possibly owing to a read error. The CDR3 reads CTSSYRVSSYNEQFF. In DNA form, the CDR3 reads TGTACCAGCAGCTACAGGGTCAGCTCCTACAATGAACAGTTCTTC. This rearrangement joins TRBV5-6 to TRBJ2-1; D possibly corresponds to TRBD1 (6 bases). Germline V CDR1 and CDR2: SGHDT, YYEEEE. There are 15 residues in the CDR3.

As concerns this clonotype: One end of the junction varies from germline; a read error may be responsible. The CDR3 DNA sequence: TGTGCCAGCAGTAAGGGACAACTACAAGAGATCCAGTCCTTC. It codes for CASSKGQLQEIQSF. The chain has TRBV12-3 or TRBV12-4 and TRBJ2-5, with a weak D call TRBD1 (6 bases). The CDR3 loop spans 14 amino acids.

Remarks on this clonotype: Since no conserved phenylalanine or tryptophan closes the CDR3, a read error is the likely cause. CDR3 region: CASSQGGGMSRANVLTL. The DNA of the CDR3 is TGTGCCAGCAGCCAAGGAGGCGGGATGTCTAGGGCCAACGTCCTGACTTTA. This chain joins TRBV14 and TRBJ2-6; perhaps TRBD2 as D (6 bases). The CDR3 has 17 amino acids. V lost 1 base and J lost 5, with 15 bases in between. The V gene's germline CDR1 is SGHDN and CDR2 FVKESK.

The chain combines TRBV29-1 with TRBJ1-1; 7 bases match TRBD1. CDR1 is SQVTM, CDR2 ANQGSEA, per germline. There are 13 residues in the CDR3. The V gene end was trimmed by 7 bases and the J gene end by 0 bases; junction bases not matched to a gene: 5. The CDR3 loop is CSGMGQLNTEAFF. CDR3 bases: TGCAGCGGGATGGGACAGTTGAACACTGAAGCTTTCTTT.

Concerning this clonotype itself: The final CDR3 position lacks the conserved phenylalanine or tryptophan, pointing to a likely read error. The rearrangement links TRBV12-3 or TRBV12-4 to TRBJ2-4; maybe TRBD1 (6 bases). This CDR3 comprises 15 residues. Trimming cost V 8 bases and J 10 bases, with 24 bases left between them. The DNA for the CDR3 is TGTGCCAGCGGCCCCGGACCCTTGGACAGCGCAATTCAGTACTTA. It translates to CASGPGPLDSAIQYL.

With respect to this clonotype: The junction departs from the called germline gene at one end, perhaps through a read error. The J gene is TRBJ2-2, the V gene TRBV6-2 or TRBV6-3; perhaps D is TRBD1 or TRBD2 (5 bases each). CDR1 and CDR2 from the germline V gene are MNHEY and SVGEGT. CDR3 length: 16 amino acids. CDR3 sequence (DNA): TGTGTCAGCAGTCGCCTTAGACACAGGCTAACCGGGGAGCCGTTTTTT. Its translation: CVSSRLRHRLTGEPFF.

For this clonotype: Its ends do not fully match the called genes, so a read error is possible. The CDR3 loop reads CASSFLSWDPSRYEQHF. As DNA, the CDR3 is TGTGCCAGCAGTTTCTTATCCTGGGACCCAAGTCGGTACGAGCAGCACTTC. The chain employs TRBV28 and TRBJ2-7; possibly TRBD1 or TRBD2 for D (5 bases each). Germline CDR1 reads MDHEN; CDR2 reads SYDVKM. The CDR3 contains 17 residues.

This chain links TRBV12-3 or TRBV12-4 with TRBJ2-7; D gene ambiguous. The length of the CDR3 is 11 residues. CDR3 sequence: CVTSECEEQYF. The CDR3, as DNA: TGTGTCACCAGTGAGTGTGAAGAGCAGTACTTC.

This clonotype appeared many times. V gene TRBV20-1 combines with J gene TRBJ2-1; TRBD2 aligns across 11 bases. This CDR3 has 13 residues. J lost 12 bases, V lost 6 bases, and 10 bases had no gene match. CDR1 is DFQATT and CDR2 is SNEGSKA in the germline V gene (reference sequence). The DNA of the CDR3 is TGCAGTGCGCCAACTAGCGGGAGTTCGGGGCAGTTCTTC. This gives the protein CSAPTSGSSGQFF.

As for this clonotype: A much bigger clone sits one base away, suggesting this may be a read error. This chain uses TRBV5-1 with TRBJ1-2, with no clear D. The V gene's germline CDR1 is SGHRS and CDR2 YFSETQ. The CDR3 is made up of 14 amino acids. The CDR3 bases are TGCACCAGCAGCTTGTCCGGGGAGGGCTATGGCTACACCTTC. Translating gives CTSSLSGEGYGYTF.

Remarks on this clonotype: The final CDR3 position lacks the conserved phenylalanine or tryptophan, pointing to a likely read error. The DNA is omitted, as the CDR3 cannot be located on it reliably, and the CDR3 follows TCRdb's listing. The V gene is TRBV5-5, the J gene TRBJ1-5. CDR1 is SGHKS and CDR2 is YYEKEE in the germline V gene (reference sequence). The CDR3 spans 15 residues, counting both ends. Here the CDR3 reads CASSVNPDWNQPHHS.

The table lists this clonotype with a few counts. A much bigger clone sits one base away, suggesting this may be a read error. This chain links TRBV6-5 with TRBJ2-7; TRBD1 might be the D (7 bases). This CDR3 is 13 amino acids long. Germline V gene lookup returns CDR1 MNHEY and CDR2 SVGAGI. CDR3 nucleotide sequence: TGTGTCAGCTCGTTACAGGGGACTGGCGAGCAGTACTTC. Translation gives CVSSLQGTGEQYF.

Concerning this clonotype itself: One end of the junction is discordant with germline, which a read error may explain. The V gene is TRBV7-9, the J gene TRBJ1-2; a weak D match, TRBD1 (5 bases). CDR1 and CDR2 from the germline V gene are SEHNR and FQNEAQ (reference sequence). The CDR3 consists of 14 residues. CDR3 bases: TGTGTCAGCAGCCCCACGGACAAGCTCTATGGTTACACCTTC. Translated: CVSSPTDKLYGYTF.

The gene calls are TRBV10-3 and TRBJ2-2; either TRBD1 or TRBD2 may fit D (5 bases each). Germline V gene data show CDR1 as ENHRY and CDR2 as SYGVKD. This CDR3 contains 14 residues. V lost 5 bases, J lost 8 bases, and 15 bases lay in between. This CDR3 reads CAISRDPYIGELFF. DNA of the CDR3: TGTGCCATCAGTCGGGACCCCTACATAGGGGAGCTGTTTTTT.

Regarding this clonotype: Germline and junction disagree at one end, which may indicate a read error. This rearrangement joins TRBV28 to TRBJ1-4; D gene ambiguous. Germline V lookup: CDR1 MDHEN, CDR2 SYDVKM. The CDR3 is 15 amino acids. CDR3 nucleotides: TGTGCCATCAGTCCTTCCGTGGCAACTAACGAAAAACTGTTTTTT. Translated, it gives CAISPSVATNEKLFF. Complete variable domain (other parts from reference TRBV28 and TRBJ1-4): DVKVTQSSRYLVKRTGEKVFLECVQDMDHENMFWYRQDPGLGLRLIYFSYDVKMKEKGDIPEGYSVSREKKERFSLILESASTNQTSMYLCAISPSVATNEKLFFGSGTQLSVL.

About this clonotype itself: Since no conserved phenylalanine or tryptophan closes the CDR3, a read error is the likely cause. It is unclear where the CDR3 begins or ends on the DNA, so no DNA is shown, and the CDR3 is as TCRdb lists it. J is TRBJ2-7 and V is TRBV19; TRBD1 was called by the table and not checked on the DNA. The CDR3 totals 15 residues, both ends included. The V gene's germline CDR1 is LNHDA and CDR2 SQIVND (reference sequence). CDR3: CVSSRPTGVPLRAVL.

V usage is TRBV4-1 and J usage is TRBJ2-1; perhaps TRBD2 as D (6 bases). Looked up from germline, CDR1 is MGHRA and CDR2 is YSYEKL. Trimming pared 4 bases from V and 5 bases from J, leaving 21 bases between. This CDR3 has 17 amino acids. DNA for the CDR3: TGCGCCAGCAGCCGAGGATTGGAATCGGGACTCCACAATGAGCAGTTCTTC. Translated, it gives CASSRGLESGLHNEQFF.

With respect to this clonotype: Relative to the germline gene, one junction end is altered; a read error may explain this. The chain couples TRBV11-2 to TRBJ2-7, with 7 positions matching TRBD1. Germline values: CDR1 SGHAT, CDR2 FQNNGV. This CDR3 is built from 14 residues. The CDR3 region has the DNA TGTGTCAGCAGCTTAATTAGGGACAGCTACGAACAGTACTTC. This gives the protein CVSSLIRDSYEQYF.